The T cell receptor (beta chain) under discussion was sequenced for a study of cytomegalovirus exposure and HLA in healthy donors. Across the whole study: Out of about 360 genotyped donors, about 84% belonged to the Caucasian-associated ancestry cluster.

Findings and caveats of the study: A later analysis linked 15,000 to 20,000 TCR beta sequences to HLA alleles at 0.05 false discovery rate. In a later analysis, common viral pathogens appeared linked to several of the most significant clusters.

With regard to this clone: What it recognizes is unknown.

Germline-derived CDR1 and CDR2 are MNHEY and SVGAGI. The CDR3 sequence is 12 residues long. V lost 8 bases to trimming and J lost 5 bases, with 11 bases between them. This PCR relied on a set of 60 Vbeta primers and 13 Jbeta primers. Libraries were prepared by immunoSEQ multiplex PCR; TCRdb keeps only in-frame clonotypes and omits some of them. Among fewer than 200,000 clones listed, roughly 80% were seen once. The sequenced sample consisted of PBMCs. The chain combines TRBV6-5 with TRBJ2-3; perhaps TRBD1 as D (7 bases). The TCR sequence derives from a boy aged 5-17 years in good health and CMV-seronegative. The CDR3 protein is CASQGGVDTQYF. The CDR3, as DNA: TGTGCCAGCCAGGGGGGAGTAGATACGCAGTATTTT.